What follows describes a single T cell receptor (beta chain). The antigen is unknown. Primers included in the PCR were 60 Vbeta and 13 Jbeta primers. Sequencing used immunoSEQ multiplex PCR; TCRdb keeps in-frame clones, though not all of them. Altogether under 200,000 clones are present, approximately 84% being singletons, with the ten largest covering 6%. Germline CDR1 reads MDHEN; CDR2 reads SYDVKM. V lost 9 bases to trimming and J lost 1 base, with 16 bases between them. CDR3 length: 14 amino acids. The data derive from a study of cytomegalovirus exposure and HLA in healthy donors. General study results and limits: Presence/absence analyses assumed roughly uniform sequencing depth across donors, which may not hold.

The chain recombines TRBV28 with TRBJ2-7; tentative D call: TRBD2 (6 bases). The receptor was derived from a woman aged 25 to 39 in good health and CMV-seropositive. The sample comprised PBMCs. CDR3 in amino acids: CARGRLAVSYEQYF. The CDR3 nucleotides are TGTGCCAGAGGGAGGTTAGCGGTTTCCTACGAGCAGTACTTC.